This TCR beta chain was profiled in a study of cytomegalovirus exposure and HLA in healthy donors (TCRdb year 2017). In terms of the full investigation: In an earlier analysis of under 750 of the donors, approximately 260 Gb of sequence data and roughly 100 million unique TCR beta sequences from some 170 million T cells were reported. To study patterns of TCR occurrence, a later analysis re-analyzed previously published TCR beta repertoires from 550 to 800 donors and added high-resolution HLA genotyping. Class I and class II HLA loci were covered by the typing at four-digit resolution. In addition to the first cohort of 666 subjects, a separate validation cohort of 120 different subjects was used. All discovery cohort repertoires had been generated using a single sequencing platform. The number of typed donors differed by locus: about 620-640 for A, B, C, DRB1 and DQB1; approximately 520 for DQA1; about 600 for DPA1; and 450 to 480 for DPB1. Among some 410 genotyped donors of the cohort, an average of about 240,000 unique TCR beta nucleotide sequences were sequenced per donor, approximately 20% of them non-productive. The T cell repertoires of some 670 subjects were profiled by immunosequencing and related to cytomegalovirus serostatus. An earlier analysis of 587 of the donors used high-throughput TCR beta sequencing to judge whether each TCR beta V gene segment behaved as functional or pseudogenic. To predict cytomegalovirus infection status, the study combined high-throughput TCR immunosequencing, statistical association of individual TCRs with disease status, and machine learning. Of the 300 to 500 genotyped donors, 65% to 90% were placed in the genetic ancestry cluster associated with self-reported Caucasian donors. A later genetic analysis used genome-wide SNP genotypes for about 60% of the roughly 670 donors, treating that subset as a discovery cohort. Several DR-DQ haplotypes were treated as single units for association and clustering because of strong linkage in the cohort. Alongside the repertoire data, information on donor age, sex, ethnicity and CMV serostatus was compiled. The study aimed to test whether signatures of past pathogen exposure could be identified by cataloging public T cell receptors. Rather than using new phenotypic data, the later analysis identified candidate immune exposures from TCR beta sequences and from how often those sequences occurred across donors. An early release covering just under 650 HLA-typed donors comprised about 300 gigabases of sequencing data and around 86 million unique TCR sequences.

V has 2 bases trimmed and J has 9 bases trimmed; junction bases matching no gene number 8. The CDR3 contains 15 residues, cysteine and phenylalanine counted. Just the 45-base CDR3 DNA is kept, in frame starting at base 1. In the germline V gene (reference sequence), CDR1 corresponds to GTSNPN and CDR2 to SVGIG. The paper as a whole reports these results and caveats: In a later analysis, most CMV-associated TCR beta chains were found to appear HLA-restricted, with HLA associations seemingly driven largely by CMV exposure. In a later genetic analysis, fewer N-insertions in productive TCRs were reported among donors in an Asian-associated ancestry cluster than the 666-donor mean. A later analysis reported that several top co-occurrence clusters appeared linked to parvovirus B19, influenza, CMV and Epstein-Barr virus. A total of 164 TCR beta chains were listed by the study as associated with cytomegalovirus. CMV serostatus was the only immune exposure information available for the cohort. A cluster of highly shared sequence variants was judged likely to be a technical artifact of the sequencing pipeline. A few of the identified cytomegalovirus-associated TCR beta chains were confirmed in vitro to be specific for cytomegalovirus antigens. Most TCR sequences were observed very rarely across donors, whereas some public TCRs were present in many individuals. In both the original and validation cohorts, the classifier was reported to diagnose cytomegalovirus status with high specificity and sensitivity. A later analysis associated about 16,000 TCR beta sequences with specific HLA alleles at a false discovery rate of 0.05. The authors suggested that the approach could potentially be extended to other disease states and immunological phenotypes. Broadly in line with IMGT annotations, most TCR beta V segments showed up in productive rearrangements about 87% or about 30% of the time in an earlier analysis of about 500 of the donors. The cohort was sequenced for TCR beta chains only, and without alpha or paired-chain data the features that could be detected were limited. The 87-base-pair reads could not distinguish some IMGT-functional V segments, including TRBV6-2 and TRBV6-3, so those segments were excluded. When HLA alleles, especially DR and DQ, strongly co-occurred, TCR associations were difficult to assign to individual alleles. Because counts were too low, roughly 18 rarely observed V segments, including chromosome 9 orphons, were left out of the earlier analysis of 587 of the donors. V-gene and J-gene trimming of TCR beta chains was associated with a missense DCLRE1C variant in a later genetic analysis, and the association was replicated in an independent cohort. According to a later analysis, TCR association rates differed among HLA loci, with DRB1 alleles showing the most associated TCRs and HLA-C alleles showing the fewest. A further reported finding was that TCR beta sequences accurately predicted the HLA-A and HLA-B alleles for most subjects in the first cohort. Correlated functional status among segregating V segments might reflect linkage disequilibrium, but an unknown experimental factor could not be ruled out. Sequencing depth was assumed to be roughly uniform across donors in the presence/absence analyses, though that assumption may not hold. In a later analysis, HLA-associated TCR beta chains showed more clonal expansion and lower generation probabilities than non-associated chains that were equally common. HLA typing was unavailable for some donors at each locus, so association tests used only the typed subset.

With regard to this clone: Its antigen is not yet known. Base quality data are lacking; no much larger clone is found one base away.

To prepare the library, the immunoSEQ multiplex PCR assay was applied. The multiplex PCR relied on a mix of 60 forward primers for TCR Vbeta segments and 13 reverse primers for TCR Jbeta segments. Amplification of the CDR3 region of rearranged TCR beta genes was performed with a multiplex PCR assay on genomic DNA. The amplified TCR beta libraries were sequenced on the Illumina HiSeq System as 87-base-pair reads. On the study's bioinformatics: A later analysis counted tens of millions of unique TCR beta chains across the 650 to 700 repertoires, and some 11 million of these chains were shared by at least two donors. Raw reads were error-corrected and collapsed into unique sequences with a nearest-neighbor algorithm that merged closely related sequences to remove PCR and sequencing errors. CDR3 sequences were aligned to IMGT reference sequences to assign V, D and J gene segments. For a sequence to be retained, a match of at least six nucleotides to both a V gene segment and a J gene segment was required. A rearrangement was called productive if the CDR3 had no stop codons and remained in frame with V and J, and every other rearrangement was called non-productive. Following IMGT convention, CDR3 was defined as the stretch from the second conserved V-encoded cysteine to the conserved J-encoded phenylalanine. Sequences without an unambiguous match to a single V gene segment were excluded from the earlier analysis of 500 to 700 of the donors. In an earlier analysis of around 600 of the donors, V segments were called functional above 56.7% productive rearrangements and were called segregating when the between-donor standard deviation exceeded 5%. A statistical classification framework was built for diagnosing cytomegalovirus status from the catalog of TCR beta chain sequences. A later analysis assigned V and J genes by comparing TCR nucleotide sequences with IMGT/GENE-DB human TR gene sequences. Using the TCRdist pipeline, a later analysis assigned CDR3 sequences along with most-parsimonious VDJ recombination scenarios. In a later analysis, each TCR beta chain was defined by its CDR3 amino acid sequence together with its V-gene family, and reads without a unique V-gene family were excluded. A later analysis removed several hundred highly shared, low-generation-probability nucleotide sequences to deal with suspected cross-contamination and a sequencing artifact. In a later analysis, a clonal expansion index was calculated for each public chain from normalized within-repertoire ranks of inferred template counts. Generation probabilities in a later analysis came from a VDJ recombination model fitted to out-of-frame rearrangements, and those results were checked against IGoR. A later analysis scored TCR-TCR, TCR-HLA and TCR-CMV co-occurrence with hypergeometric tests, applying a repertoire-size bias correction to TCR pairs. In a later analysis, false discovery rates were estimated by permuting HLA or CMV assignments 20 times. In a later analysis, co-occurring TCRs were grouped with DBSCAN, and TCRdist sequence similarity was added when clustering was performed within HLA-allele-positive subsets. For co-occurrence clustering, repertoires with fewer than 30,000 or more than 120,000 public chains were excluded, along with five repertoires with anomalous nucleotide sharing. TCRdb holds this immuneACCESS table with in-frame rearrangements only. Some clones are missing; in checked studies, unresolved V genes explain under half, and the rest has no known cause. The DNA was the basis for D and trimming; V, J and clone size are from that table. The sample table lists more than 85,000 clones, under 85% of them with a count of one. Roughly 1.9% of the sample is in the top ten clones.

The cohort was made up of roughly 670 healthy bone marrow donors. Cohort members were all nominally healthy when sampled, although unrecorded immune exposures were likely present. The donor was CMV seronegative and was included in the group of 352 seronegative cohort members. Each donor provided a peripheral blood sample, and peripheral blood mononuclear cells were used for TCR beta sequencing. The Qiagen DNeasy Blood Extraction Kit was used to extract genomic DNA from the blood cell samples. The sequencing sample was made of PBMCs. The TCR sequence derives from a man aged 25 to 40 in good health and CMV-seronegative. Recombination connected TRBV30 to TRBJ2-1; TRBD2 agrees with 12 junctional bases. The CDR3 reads CAWSPGLAGGIEQFF. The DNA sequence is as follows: TGTGCCTGGAGTCCCGGCCTAGCGGGGGGGATTGAGCAGTTCTTC.